These T cell receptor beta chains were read from a single sample in a study of CD8 T cells in ankylosing spondylitis. One entry per CDR3 protein, called by TCRdb with MiXCR from the 5' RACE reads. Altogether more than 500,000 distinct CDR3 sequences are present, 5.3% being singletons, with the ten largest covering around 3.4%. Sample: blood, either unsorted or a sorted T cell fraction (not recorded which). The receptors derive from a male donor with ankylosing spondylitis. Each CDR3 is given with its conserved first and last residue. D genes are given only for firm matches. A row's size may be missing; if present it is once, few, many or a size class.

many	NA	TRBV5-1	TRBJ1-4	15	CASSRSGATNEKLFF	TGCGCCAGCAGCCGTTCGGGAGCAACTAATGAAAAACTGTTTTTT
many	NA	TRBV29-1	TRBJ2-2	13	CSVEGGYTGELFF	TGCAGCGTTGAGGGGGGTTACACCGGGGAGCTGTTTTTT
many	NA	TRBV5-6	TRBJ2-3	15	CASSLTGGITDTQYF	TGTGCCAGCAGCTTAACAGGAGGGATCACAGATACGCAGTATTTT
many	NA	TRBV5-1	TRBJ1-1	14	CASSKTALNTEAFF	TGCGCCAGCAGCAAGACAGCCTTGAACACTGAAGCTTTCTTT
NA	TRBD1	TRBV7-6	TRBJ2-1	16	CASSPPGTASLNEQFF	TGTGCCAGCAGCCCTCCGGGGACAGCGTCCCTAAATGAGCAGTTCTTC
many	NA	TRBV12-3/TRBV12-4	TRBJ2-7	13	CASSFTLGDEQYF	TGTGCCAGCAGTTTCACTCTCGGGGACGAGCAGTACTTC
many	NA	TRBV27	TRBJ2-1	15	CASSPIGGSYNEQFF	TGTGCCAGCAGCCCCATAGGGGGCTCCTACAATGAGCAGTTCTTC
many	NA	TRBV5-1	TRBJ1-3	15	CASSLFGDQGNTIYF	TGCGCCAGCAGCCTCTTTGGTGATCAAGGAAACACCATATATTTT
many	TRBD1	TRBV20-1	TRBJ2-7	14	CSANPRQGVYEQYF	TGCAGTGCTAATCCGAGACAGGGAGTCTACGAGCAGTACTTC
many	NA	TRBV5-1	TRBJ1-2	13	CASSPDTDYGYTF	TGCGCCAGCAGCCCGGACACTGACTATGGCTACACCTTC
many	NA	TRBV15	TRBJ1-5	15	CATSRDLRGNQPQHF	TGTGCCACCAGCAGAGATCTAAGGGGAAATCAGCCCCAGCATTTT
few	TRBD1	TRBV20-1	TRBJ2-7	14	CSAPRTGRVSEQYF	TGCAGTGCTCCCCGGACAGGGAGAGTAAGCGAGCAGTACTTC
many	TRBD1	TRBV4-3	TRBJ1-1	14	CASSQTGVGTEAFF	TGCGCCAGCAGCCAAACAGGGGTAGGCACTGAAGCTTTCTTT
many	TRBD1	TRBV4-3	TRBJ1-4	15	CASSQATNRGEKLFF	TGCGCCAGCAGCCAAGCAACAAACAGGGGTGAAAAACTGTTTTTT
many	TRBD2	TRBV6-1	TRBJ2-3	14	CASSLAGKTDTQYF	TGTGCCAGCAGCCTAGCGGGAAAGACAGATACGCAGTATTTT
NA	NA	TRBV19	TRBJ1-5	17	CASSISGVPRSNQPQHF	TGTGCCAGTAGTATCTCAGGGGTTCCGCGTAGCAATCAGCCCCAGCATTTT
NA	TRBD1	TRBV3-1	TRBJ2-7	14	CASSPRDRLNEQYF	TGTGCCAGCAGCCCCCGGGACAGGTTAAACGAGCAGTACTTC